The following is a TCR beta chain sequence with its context. This specimen comes from a study of human T cells and chemical hapten exposure. TCRdb redid the calling of the RACE reads with MiXCR, one entry per CDR3 protein. The sample consists of 250,000 or so distinct CDR3 sequences, approximately 8.6% of them appearing once. Time point specified: pre-sensitization, week 0. Treatment specified: therapeutic diphenylcyclopropenone sensitization with weekly scalp DPC. The CDR3 is 14 amino acids. The germline V and J ends were trimmed by 2 bases and 3 bases, with 8 bases remaining between them. Germline lookup yields CDR1 LGHDT and CDR2 YNNKEL (reference sequence).

The chain is built from TRBV3-1 and TRBJ1-3; D not certain. The material was whole blood, obtained in connection with sensitization to the hapten diphenylcyclopropenone (DPC). The clonotype comes from a woman between 40 and 50 years old with alopecia areata. Some clones in this sample may be carry-over from other donors' samples. CDR3 residues: CASSQPVGGNTIYF. CDR3 bases: TGTGCCAGCAGCCAACCTGTTGGTGGAAACACCATATATTTT. Full variable domain (remainder filled in from reference TRBV3-1 and TRBJ1-3): DTAVSQTPKYLVTQMGNDKSIKCEQNLGHDTMYWYKQDSKKFLKIMFSYNNKELIINETVPNRFSPKSPDKAHLNLHINSLELGDSAVYFCASSQPVGGNTIYFGEGSWLTVV.